A selection of T cell receptor beta chains follows, all from one sample in a study of a mutant IDH1 vaccine in newly diagnosed glioma. The repertoire was sequenced with immunoSEQ multiplex PCR; TCRdb's copy has only in-frame clones and lacks some. The sample has some 35,000 clones, roughly 80% seen once. Their target antigens are unknown. The source material was PBMCs, sampled from a glioma patient whose treatment included an IDH1 peptide vaccine. These receptors originate from a man aged 50 to 59 with glioma. Each CDR3 is given with its conserved first and last residue.

V: TRBV7-2; J: TRBJ2-5; CDR3: CASRSGGETQYF
V: TRBV29-1; J: TRBJ2-4; CDR3: CSATGRRAKNIQYF
V: TRBV11-3; J: TRBJ2-2; CDR3: CASSYHRGSGELFF
V: TRBV6-1; J: TRBJ2-2; CDR3: CASSEFLGGTGELFF
V: TRBV6-1; J: TRBJ2-6; CDR3: CASSEWRGGSGANVLTF
V: TRBV28; J: TRBJ2-7; CDR3: CASRKDSYEQYF
V: TRBV7-3; J: TRBJ2-3; CDR3: CASSFSEDDTQYF
V: TRBV27; J: TRBJ2-5; CDR3: CASSFGGSETQYF
V: TRBV29-1; J: TRBJ1-2; CDR3: CSVERRVEWGGYTF
V: TRBV7-2; J: TRBJ2-1; CDR3: CASSLGGGLNNEQFF
V: TRBV27; J: TRBJ1-1; CDR3: CASSGRSNTEAFF
V: TRBV2; J: TRBJ1-1; CDR3: CASSKTTGGGTEAFF
V: TRBV28; J: TRBJ2-1; CDR3: CASSTRERIIYNEQFF
V: TRBV7-2; J: TRBJ1-2; CDR3: CASSLTGSNYGYTF
V: TRBV6-1; J: TRBJ2-7; CDR3: CASREHTRHYEQYF
V: TRBV15; J: TRBJ2-7; CDR3: CATSRGTGSSYEQYF